Following are 27 T cell receptor beta chains from one sample sequenced in a study of blood T cell repertoires in COVID-19. The protocol was immunoSEQ multiplex PCR, while the TCRdb copy is restricted to in-frame clones and leaves out a portion. Of around 130,000 clones listed, roughly 80% are singletons. What was sequenced was PBMCs or T cells enriched from blood (not recorded which). The receptor set was obtained from a man between 40 and 49 years old with acute COVID-19.

The V gene is TRBV20-1, the J gene TRBJ1-2; D possibly corresponds to TRBD1 (5 bases). With 5 bases removed from V and 4 bases from J, the gap between germline ends came to 14 bases. The CDR3 extends over 13 amino acids. In germline, CDR1 is DFQATT, CDR2 SNEGSKA (reference sequence). CDR3 loop: CSARETASYGYTF. CDR3 sequence (DNA): TGCAGTGCTCGTGAGACAGCTTCCTATGGCTACACCTTC.

The gene calls are TRBV13 and TRBJ1-1, with D unresolved. The CDR3 length is 13 residues. Trimming took 3 bases from V and 6 from J, leaving 11 bases between them. Per the germline V gene, CDR1 is PRHDT and CDR2 is FYEKMQ (reference sequence). This chain's CDR3 is CASSLTGSSEAFF. The CDR3 DNA reads TGTGCCAGCAGCTTGACCGGGTCCTCTGAAGCTTTCTTT.

This chain connects TRBV28 to TRBJ1-4; tentatively, D is TRBD1 (5 bases). V dropped 3 bases and J dropped 8 bases, with 10 bases sitting between them. Germline V gene sequence: CDR1 MDHEN, CDR2 SYDVKM. The CDR3 totals 13 residues. The CDR3 loop reads CASSFAREEKLFF. The DNA for the CDR3 is TGTGCCAGCAGTTTCGCCAGGGAAGAAAAACTGTTTTTT.

V and J are TRBV5-4 and TRBJ2-7, with 10 bases lining up with TRBD1. V lost 3 bases and J lost 6; bases outside the gene matches: 6. Germline V gene data show CDR1 as SGHNT and CDR2 as YYREEE (reference sequence). CDR3 length equals 14 residues. In nucleotides, the CDR3 is TGTGCCAGCAGCTCGGACAGGGGGGGCTCCGAGCAGTACTTC. The encoded protein is CASSSDRGGSEQYF.

The chain employs TRBV7-6 and TRBJ2-1, with 14 nucleotides matching TRBD2. The CDR3 runs 14 residues. Germline values: CDR1 SGHVS, CDR2 FNYEAQ. V gave up 8 bases and J gave up 8 bases; unmatched junction bases: 5. CDR3 sequence: CASGRTSGGYEQFF. CDR3 DNA sequence: TGTGCCAGCGGGAGGACTAGCGGGGGGTATGAGCAGTTCTTC.

The V call is TRBV7-9, the J call TRBJ2-3, with 7 bases aligning to TRBD1. Trimming took 2 bases from V and 6 from J; bases not matched to a gene: 5. The CDR3 covers 14 residues. Germline lookup yields CDR1 SEHNR and CDR2 FQNEAQ (reference sequence). The DNA for the CDR3 is TGTGCCAGCAGCTTAACAGGGGCCCCCGATACGCAGTATTTT. It translates to CASSLTGAPDTQYF.

This chain connects TRBV28 to TRBJ2-1, with TRBD2 matching over 10 bases. The trim removed 5 bases at V and 4 bases at J, leaving 14 bases unmatched. CDR1 is MDHEN, CDR2 SYDVKM, per germline. This CDR3 comprises 18 residues. CDR3 residues: CASSSMALGLAVYNEQFF. The CDR3 DNA follows: TGTGCCAGCAGTAGTATGGCGCTAGGACTAGCGGTATACAATGAGCAGTTCTTC.

The genes are TRBV27 and TRBJ1-2; TRBD1 aligns across 7 bases. Germline assignment: CDR1 MNHEY and CDR2 SMNVEV (reference sequence). Losses at the gene ends were 5 bases for V and 4 bases for J; bases not matched to a gene: 16. CDR3 size: 17 residues. The CDR3 nucleotides read TGTGCCAGCAGTCCCTTACAGGGGACCACACGACCCTATGGCTACACCTTC. Protein sequence: CASSPLQGTTRPYGYTF.

V usage is TRBV10-3 and J usage is TRBJ1-2; D not resolved. The CDR3 is 13 residues long. V shed 3 bases and J shed 3 bases, with 8 bases lying between them. Germline V CDR1 and CDR2: ENHRY, SYGVKD. The CDR3 nucleotides read TGTGCCATCAGTGAAGGTCAGGACTATGGCTACACCTTC. Amino acids: CAISEGQDYGYTF.

The chain uses TRBV12-3 or TRBV12-4 and TRBJ1-2; TRBD1 might be the D (6 bases). The CDR3 totals 12 residues. Trimming pared 7 bases from V and 8 bases from J, leaving 14 bases between. In DNA form, the CDR3 reads TGTGCCAGCACCGAGAGGGGGGGAGGCTACACCTTC. Translated: CASTERGGGYTF.

This clone was seen just once. V usage is TRBV10-3 and J usage is TRBJ1-1; D uncertain. Germline CDR1 and CDR2: ENHRY and SYGVKD. The CDR3 sequence is 13 residues long. V was clipped by 7 bases and J by 0 bases, with 9 bases between them. In DNA, the CDR3 is TGTGCCATCACCCGGGATATGAACACTGAAGCTTTCTTT. Protein product: CAITRDMNTEAFF.

J is TRBJ1-1 and V is TRBV9; D remains unclear. Trimming pared 0 bases from V and 0 bases from J, leaving 3 bases between. The CDR3 runs 13 residues. Per the germline V gene, CDR1 is SGDLS and CDR2 is YYNGEE. The CDR3 DNA follows: TGTGCCAGCAGCGTAGCTCTGAACACTGAAGCTTTCTTT. Its translation: CASSVALNTEAFF.

This chain uses TRBV28 with TRBJ2-2, with TRBD1 as a possible D gene (6 bases). V lost 9 bases to trimming and J lost 0 bases, with 8 bases between them. Germline V gene data show CDR1 as MDHEN and CDR2 as SYDVKM. CDR3 length: 13 amino acids. DNA for the CDR3: TGTGCCAGTTACAGGGCGAACACCGGGGAGCTGTTTTTT. It translates to CASYRANTGELFF.

The chain joins TRBV25-1 to TRBJ2-1; D gene ambiguous. Per the germline V gene, CDR1 is MGHDK and CDR2 is SYGVNS. The CDR3 is 16 amino acids. Trimming took off 1 base at V and 0 bases at J, with 10 bases between the two ends. This CDR3 reads CASSELSIYSYNEQFF. The CDR3 DNA is TGTGCCAGCAGTGAATTAAGCATCTACTCCTACAATGAGCAGTTCTTC.

The chain uses TRBV27 and TRBJ1-5; unclear D gene. The ends were cut back, 3 bases at V and 5 bases at J, with 8 bases in the middle. Germline V lookup: CDR1 MNHEY, CDR2 SMNVEV (reference sequence). The CDR3 totals 13 residues. CDR3 amino acids: CASSFKSHQPQHF. The CDR3 coding sequence is TGTGCCAGCAGTTTTAAGAGTCATCAGCCCCAGCATTTT.

This clone was counted a few times. The chain has TRBV7-6 and TRBJ1-4, with 7 bases fitting TRBD1. Per the germline V gene, CDR1 is SGHVS and CDR2 is FNYEAQ. The V gene end was trimmed by 2 bases and the J gene end by 8 bases; junction bases not matched to a gene: 5. The CDR3 has 14 residues. The CDR3 nucleotides read TGTGCCAGCAGCTTAAGACAGGGAGGAGAAAAACTGTTTTTT. It is translated as CASSLRQGGEKLFF.

The V call is TRBV5-1, the J call TRBJ2-2, with 7 bases identical to TRBD2. CDR3 size: 15 residues. Germline loops: CDR1 SGHRS, CDR2 YFSETQ. J lost 2 bases, V lost 2 bases, and 3 bases had no gene match. Written as DNA, the CDR3 is TGCGCCAGCAGCTTAGCTAGCGGTAACACCGGGGAGCTGTTTTTT. It yields the protein CASSLASGNTGELFF.

The chain links TRBV3-1 (or the pseudogene TRBV3-2) to TRBJ2-5, with 11 nucleotides matching TRBD1. CDR3 length: 16 residues. Germline CDR1 is LGHDT and CDR2 is YNNKEL (reference sequence). Trimming took 3 bases from V and 5 from J; bases not matched to a gene: 8. CDR3 DNA: TGTGCCAGCAGCCAGGGGACAGGGGGGGAATCGGAGACCCAGTACTTC. It encodes CASSQGTGGESETQYF.

This clone has a single count. The chain links TRBV6-1 to TRBJ1-1, with D unresolved. This CDR3 is 14 amino acids long. Germline V CDR1 and CDR2: MNHNS, SASEGT. V was shortened by 3 bases and J by 1 base, with 9 bases between the two germline ends. The CDR3 here is CASSDNSRNTEAFF. CDR3 sequence (DNA): TGTGCCAGCAGTGATAACAGCCGGAACACTGAAGCTTTCTTT.

This chain uses TRBV3-1 (or the pseudogene TRBV3-2) with TRBJ2-5, with D possibly being TRBD2 (6 bases). This CDR3 has 14 amino acids. V lost 2 bases, J lost 2 bases, and 9 bases lay in between. Germline V gives CDR1 LGHDT, CDR2 YNNKEL (reference sequence). The CDR3 DNA reads TGTGCCAGCAGCCAAAGGCGGGATCAAGAGACCCAGTACTTC. Translated, it gives CASSQRRDQETQYF.

V is TRBV10-3 and J is TRBJ2-3; 13 bases map to TRBD2. With V trimmed by 6 bases and J by 2 bases, 5 bases remained unmatched. CDR1 is ENHRY and CDR2 is SYGVKD in the germline V gene. The CDR3 sequence is 16 residues long. As DNA, the CDR3 is TGTGCCATCAGGGACGGGACTAGCGGGGACACAGATACGCAGTATTTT. Translation: CAIRDGTSGDTDTQYF.

The V call is TRBV10-3, the J call TRBJ2-3; 8 nucleotides align to TRBD2. The germline CDR1 and CDR2 sequences are ENHRY and SYGVKD. V lost 7 bases and J lost 2; bases outside the gene matches: 8. The CDR3 spans 15 residues. The CDR3 region is CAIMTSEGPTDTQYF. The CDR3 DNA reads as TGTGCCATCATGACTAGCGAGGGGCCCACAGATACGCAGTATTTT.

The rearrangement links TRBV5-6 to TRBJ2-1; 7 nucleotides match TRBD1. The J segment lost 8 bases and the V segment lost 1 base, leaving 15 bases of the junction unmatched. This CDR3 is 17 amino acids long. Germline V gene lookup returns CDR1 SGHDT and CDR2 YYEEEE. Here the CDR3 reads CASSLTQGTIGQYEQFF. The CDR3 DNA is TGTGCCAGCAGCTTGACACAGGGGACGATCGGACAATATGAGCAGTTCTTC. The full variable domain, rest sourced from reference TRBV5-6 and TRBJ2-1, is DAGVTQSPTHLIKTRGQQVTLRCSPKSGHDTVSWYQQALGQGPQFIFQYYEEEERQRGNFPDRFSGHQFPNYSSELNVNALLLGDSALYLCASSLTQGTIGQYEQFFGPGTRLTVL.

The CDR3 nucleotides read TGTGCCATCGGACAGGGGGCGTTTCCTGGGGCCAACGTCCTGACTTTC. Its translation: CAIGQGAFPGANVLTF. The V and J genes are TRBV2 and TRBJ2-6; 11 nucleotides agree with TRBD1. Germline trimming cut 10 bases from V and 2 bases from J; bases unmatched to any gene: 7. Germline V CDR1 and CDR2: SNHLY, FYNNEI. CDR3 size: 16 residues. Full variable domain (missing parts from reference TRBV2 and TRBJ2-6): EPEVTQTPSHQVTQMGQEVILRCVPISNHLYFYWYRQILGQKVEFLVSFYNNEISEKSEIFDDQFSVERPDGSNFTLKIRSTKLEDSAMYFCAIGQGAFPGANVLTFGAGSRLTVL.

The V gene is TRBV10-1, the J gene TRBJ1-1, with a tentative D call TRBD1 (5 bases). V was trimmed by 5 bases and J by 4 bases, leaving 11 bases between them. This CDR3 has 13 amino acids. Germline V gene data show CDR1 as WNHNN and CDR2 as SYGVQD (reference sequence). CDR3 sequence reads: CASSQGFGTEAFF. In nucleotides, the CDR3 is TGCGCCAGCAGTCAGGGATTTGGCACTGAAGCTTTCTTT.

The V gene is TRBV12-5, the J gene TRBJ1-1, with a possible D match to TRBD1 (6 bases). Trimming removed 0 bases from V and 2 bases from J, with 16 bases in between. The CDR3 contains 17 residues. Germline values: CDR1 LGHNT, CDR2 FRNRAP. This chain's CDR3 is CASGLVRVRGFNTEAFF. DNA of the CDR3: TGTGCTAGTGGTTTGGTACGAGTCAGGGGATTCAACACTGAAGCTTTCTTT.

This chain links TRBV5-6 with TRBJ1-5; no firm D call. CDR1 is SGHDT, CDR2 YYEEEE, per germline. The CDR3 totals 13 residues. V lost 2 bases and J 11 bases, leaving 14 bases between the germline ends. In DNA, the CDR3 is TGTGCCAGCAGCTTCGAGACGACGGGAGCCCAGCATTTT. It is translated as CASSFETTGAQHF.